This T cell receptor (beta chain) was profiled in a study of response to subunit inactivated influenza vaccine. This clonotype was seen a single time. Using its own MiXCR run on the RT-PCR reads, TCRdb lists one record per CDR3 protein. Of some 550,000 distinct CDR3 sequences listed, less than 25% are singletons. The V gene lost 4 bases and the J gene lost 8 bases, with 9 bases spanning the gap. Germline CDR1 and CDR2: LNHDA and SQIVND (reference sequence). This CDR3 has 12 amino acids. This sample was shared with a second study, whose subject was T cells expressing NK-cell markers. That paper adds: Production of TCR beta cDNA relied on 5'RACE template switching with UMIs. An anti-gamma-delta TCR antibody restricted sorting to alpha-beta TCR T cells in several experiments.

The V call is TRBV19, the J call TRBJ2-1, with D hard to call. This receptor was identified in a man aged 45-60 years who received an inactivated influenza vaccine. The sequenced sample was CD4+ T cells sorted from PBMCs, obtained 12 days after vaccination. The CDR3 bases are TGTGCCAGTAGTACACGAGTTCATGAGCAGTTCTTC. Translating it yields CASSTRVHEQFF.